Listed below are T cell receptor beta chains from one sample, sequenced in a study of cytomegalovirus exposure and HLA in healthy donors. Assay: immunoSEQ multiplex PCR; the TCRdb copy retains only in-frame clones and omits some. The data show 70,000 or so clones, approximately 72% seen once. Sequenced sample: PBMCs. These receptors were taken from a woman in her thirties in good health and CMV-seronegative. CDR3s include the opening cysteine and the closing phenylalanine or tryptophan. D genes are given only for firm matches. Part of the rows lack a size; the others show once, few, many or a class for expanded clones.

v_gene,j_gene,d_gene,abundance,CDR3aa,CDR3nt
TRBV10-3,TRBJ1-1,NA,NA,CASSRGGNTEAFF,TGTGCCAGTTCACGGGGAGGGAACACTGAAGCTTTCTTT
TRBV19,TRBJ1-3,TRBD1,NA,CASRRTGTAGNTIYF,TGTGCCAGTAGGCGCACCGGGACAGCTGGAAACACCATATATTTT
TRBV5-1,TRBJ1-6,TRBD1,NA,CASSLLDRAYNSPLHF,TGCGCCAGCAGCCTCCTCGACAGGGCCTATAATTCACCCCTCCACTTT
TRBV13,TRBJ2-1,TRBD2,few,CASSSRAGGRYNEQFF,TGTGCCAGCAGCTCCAGAGCGGGGGGAAGATACAATGAGCAGTTCTTC
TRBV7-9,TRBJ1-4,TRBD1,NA,CASSPLGTGSEGKLFF,TGTGCCAGCAGCCCACTCGGGACAGGGTCCGAGGGGAAACTGTTTTTT
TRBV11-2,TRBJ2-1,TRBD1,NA,CASSGDQGDEQFF,TGTGCCAGCAGCGGAGACCAGGGGGATGAGCAGTTCTTC
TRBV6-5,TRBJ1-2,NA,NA,CASNPRGEYGYTF,TGTGCCAGCAATCCCCGGGGGGAATATGGCTACACCTTC
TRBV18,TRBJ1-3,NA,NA,CASSPLGSSGNTIYF,TGTGCCAGCTCACCTTTGGGGAGCTCTGGAAACACCATATATTTT
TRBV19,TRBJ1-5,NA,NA,CASSISRDQPQHF,TGTGCCAGTAGTATAAGCCGGGATCAGCCCCAGCATTTT
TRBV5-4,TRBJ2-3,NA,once,CASSLGGVGTDTQYF,TGTGCCAGCAGCTTGGGGGGCGTGGGCACAGATACGCAGTATTTT
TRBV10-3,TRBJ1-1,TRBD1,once,CAIHGQGNTEAFF,TGTGCCATACACGGACAGGGGAACACTGAAGCTTTCTTT
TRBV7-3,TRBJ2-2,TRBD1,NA,CASSSIIGGPVGELFF,TGTGCCAGCAGCTCCATCATAGGGGGCCCGGTCGGGGAGCTGTTTTTT
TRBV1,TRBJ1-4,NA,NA,CTSSRDRHPGTANEKLFF,TGCACCAGCAGCCGTGATAGGCACCCAGGGACAGCTAATGAAAAACTGTTTTTT
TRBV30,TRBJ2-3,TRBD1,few,CACFGRGRTDTQYF,TGTGCCTGCTTTGGCAGGGGGCGAACAGATACGCAGTATTTT
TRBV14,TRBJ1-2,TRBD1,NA,CASSQATGGYGYTF,TGTGCCAGCAGCCAAGCGACAGGGGGCTATGGCTACACCTTC
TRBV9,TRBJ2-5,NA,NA,CASSGTLQETQYF,TGTGCCAGCAGCGGGACTTTACAAGAGACCCAGTACTTC
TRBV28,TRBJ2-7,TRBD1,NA,CASLRQGGAYEQYF,TGTGCCAGCCTCCGACAGGGGGGGGCCTACGAGCAGTACTTC
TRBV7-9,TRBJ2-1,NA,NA,CASSLVRVDEQFF,TGTGCCAGCAGCTTAGTTCGGGTAGATGAGCAGTTCTTC
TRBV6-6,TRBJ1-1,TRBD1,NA,CASSPGQPNTEAFF,TGTGCCAGCAGTCCGGGACAGCCGAACACTGAAGCTTTCTTT
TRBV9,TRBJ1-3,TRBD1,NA,CASSSGTDTRDTIYF,TGTGCCAGCAGCTCGGGGACAGATACGAGGGACACCATATATTTT
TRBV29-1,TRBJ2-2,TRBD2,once,CSGLAANTGELFF,TGCAGCGGGCTAGCGGCGAACACCGGGGAGCTGTTTTTT
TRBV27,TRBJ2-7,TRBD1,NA,CASSPRQGSLEQYF,TGTGCCAGCAGCCCAAGACAGGGGAGTTTGGAGCAGTACTTC
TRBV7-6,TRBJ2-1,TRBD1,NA,CASSFQGDEQFF,TGTGCCAGCAGCTTTCAGGGGGATGAGCAGTTCTTC
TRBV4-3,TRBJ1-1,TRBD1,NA,CASSQTGSRNTEAFF,TGCGCCAGCAGCCAGACAGGGAGCAGGAACACTGAAGCTTTCTTT
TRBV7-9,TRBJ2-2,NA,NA,CASSPRTFQLSNTGELFF,TGTGCCAGCAGCCCTAGGACATTCCAGTTATCGAACACCGGGGAGCTGTTTTTT
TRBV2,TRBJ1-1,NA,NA,CASSVRRENTEAFF,TGTGCCAGCAGTGTCCGCAGGGAGAACACTGAAGCTTTCTTT
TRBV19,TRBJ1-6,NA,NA,CASSNFARRTSRNSPLHF,TGTGCCAGTAGTAATTTCGCAAGAAGAACTAGTCGTAATTCACCCCTCCACTTT
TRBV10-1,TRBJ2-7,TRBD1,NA,CASPGGSSEYF,TGCGCCAGCCCAGGGGGTTCGAGCGAATACTTC
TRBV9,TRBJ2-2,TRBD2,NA,CASKSGLAAFTGELFF,TGTGCCAGCAAGTCCGGACTAGCGGCCTTCACCGGGGAGCTGTTTTTT
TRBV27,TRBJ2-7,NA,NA,CASSLSSRFYEQYF,TGTGCCAGCAGTTTATCCAGTCGCTTCTACGAGCAGTACTTC
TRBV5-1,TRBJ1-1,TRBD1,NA,CASSVGQGNTEAFF,TGCGCCAGCAGCGTGGGACAGGGGAACACTGAAGCTTTCTTT
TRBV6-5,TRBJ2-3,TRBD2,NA,CATSSGLAGGLYF,TGTGCCACCTCTTCGGGACTAGCGGGGGGTTTGTATTTT